This passage covers 24 T cell receptor beta chains from one sample sequenced in a study of shared clonotypes between healthy human individuals. Libraries were prepared by immunoSEQ multiplex PCR; TCRdb keeps only in-frame clonotypes and omits some of them. Here the sample spans more than 1 million clones, around three quarters being singletons. The sample comprised memory CD4+ T cells from PBMCs. The subset is: CD45RA-negative fraction. These receptors all come from a man between 18 and 29 years old in good health. Some clones in this sample may be carry-over from other donors' samples.

The V and J genes are TRBV23-1 and TRBJ1-4, with a tentative D call TRBD1 (6 bases). TRBV23-1 counts as an open reading frame of uncertain function. The V end lost 0 bases, the J end lost 7 bases, and 12 bases lay between the germline ends. This CDR3 is 15 amino acids long. The CDR3 DNA follows: TGCGCCAGCAGTCAATCCACAGGGTATGTTGAAAAACTGTTTTTT. Its protein is CASSQSTGYVEKLFF.

The chain recombines TRBV14 with TRBJ1-1, with D possibly TRBD1 on 5 matching bases. The ends were cut back, 1 base at V and 4 bases at J, with 10 bases in the middle. The CDR3 length is 14 residues. Per the germline V gene, CDR1 is SGHDN and CDR2 is FVKESK. DNA for the CDR3: TGTGCCAGCAGCCAAGGGGGGGGGTTCACTGAAGCTTTCTTT. Protein sequence: CASSQGGGFTEAFF.

Worth noting for this clone: This may be a read error: a much more frequent sequence differs by one nucleotide. This same CDR3 is encoded by further DNA sequences in the sample. The CDR3 nucleotides are TGCGCCAGCAGTCCTGCTTCAGGGCAGGAAAAATACGAGCAGTACTTC. This encodes CASSPASGQEKYEQYF. V gene TRBV5-1 combines with J gene TRBJ2-7, with a weak D call TRBD1 (5 bases). The CDR3 has 16 amino acids. Trimming cost V 5 bases and J 4 bases, with 22 bases left between them. CDR1 and CDR2 from the germline V gene are SGHRS and YFSETQ.

The rearrangement joins TRBV27 to TRBJ1-2, with D possibly TRBD1 on 5 matching bases. The CDR3 runs to 14 residues. Between the trimmed V and J ends, which lost 6 bases and 6 bases, there was a span of 17 bases. Germline CDR1 and CDR2: MNHEY and SMNVEV (reference sequence). CDR3 protein: CASRPFTGAHGYTF. The CDR3 DNA sequence: TGTGCCAGCAGACCCTTTACAGGTGCCCATGGCTACACCTTC.

This chain uses TRBV9 with TRBJ2-7; no clear D gene. This CDR3 is 14 amino acids long. Germline-derived CDR1 and CDR2 are SGDLS and YYNGEE. V lost 1 base, J lost 5 bases, and 13 bases lay in between. In nucleotides, the CDR3 is TGTGCCAGCAGCGTAACCAGGTCTTGGGACGAGCAGTACTTC. This codes for CASSVTRSWDEQYF.

The CDR3 DNA reads as TGTGCCAGCAGCTGGGACAGGGAAGAGACCCAGTACTTC. Translation gives CASSWDREETQYF. The V call is TRBV7-3, the J call TRBJ2-5; TRBD1 matches at 9 bases. V was pared by 4 bases and J by 3 bases, with 0 bases of the junction left unmatched. The CDR3 is 13 amino acids. The germline V gene has CDR1 SGHTA and CDR2 FQGTGA. Based on the CDR3 plus reference TRBV7-3 and TRBJ2-5, the full variable domain is GAGVSQTPSNKVTEKGKYVELRCDPISGHTALYWYRQSLGQGPEFLIYFQGTGAADDSGLPNDRFFAVRPEGSVSTLKIQRTERGDSAVYLCASSWDREETQYFGPGTRLLVL.

In nucleotides, the CDR3 is TGTGCCAGCAGTCCAGGGGGTTCGAATGAAAAACTGTTTTTT. Encoded protein: CASSPGGSNEKLFF. V is TRBV28 and J is TRBJ1-4; 7 bases are a match to TRBD1. Germline V gene data show CDR1 as MDHEN and CDR2 as SYDVKM. Losses at the gene ends were 5 bases for V and 5 bases for J; bases not matched to a gene: 5. This CDR3 spans 14 amino acids. The full variable domain, its missing parts supplied by reference TRBV28 and TRBJ1-4, is DVKVTQSSRYLVKRTGEKVFLECVQDMDHENMFWYRQDPGLGLRLIYFSYDVKMKEKGDIPEGYSVSREKKERFSLILESASTNQTSMYLCASSPGGSNEKLFFGSGTQLSVL.

The genes are TRBV7-2 and TRBJ1-1; tentative D call: TRBD1 (5 bases). The CDR3 runs to 15 residues. Trimming stripped 1 base from V and 1 base from J, with 10 bases between. The germline V gene has CDR1 SGHTA and CDR2 FQGNSA. For the CDR3, the DNA is TGTGCCAGCAGCTTAGGGGGGAGTGGGAACACTGAAGCTTTCTTT. Its translation is CASSLGGSGNTEAFF.

The chain uses TRBV11-2 and TRBJ2-5; a possible D gene is TRBD1 (8 bases). The germline V gene has CDR1 SGHAT and CDR2 FQNNGV. V lost 5 bases to trimming and J lost 5 bases, with 18 bases between them. The CDR3 length is 15 residues. The CDR3 region is CASSTGPQGGETQYF. DNA for the CDR3: TGTGCCAGCAGCACCGGACCACAGGGGGGGGAGACCCAGTACTTC. Based on the CDR3 plus reference TRBV11-2 and TRBJ2-5, the full variable domain is EAGVAQSPRYKIIEKRQSVAFWCNPISGHATLYWYQQILGQGPKLLIQFQNNGVVDDSQLPKDRFSAERLKGVDSTLKIQPAKLEDSAVYLCASSTGPQGGETQYFGPGTRLLVL.

The gene calls are TRBV18 and TRBJ1-2; 8 bases match TRBD1. J lost 0 bases, V lost 3 bases, and 6 bases had no gene match. The CDR3 runs 16 residues. Per the germline V gene, CDR1 is KGHSH and CDR2 is LQKENI. In DNA, the CDR3 is TGTGCCAGCTCACCTTGGACAGGGCCTTCTAACTATGGCTACACCTTC. The encoded protein is CASSPWTGPSNYGYTF.

This clone was detected only a few times. This rearrangement joins TRBV11-1 to TRBJ2-6, with unresolved D. CDR1 is SGHAT, CDR2 FQDESV, per germline (reference sequence). The CDR3 is 19 residues long. V lost 3 bases to trimming and J lost 0 bases, with 18 bases between them. CDR3 region: CASSLELASGVSGANVLTF. CDR3 bases: TGTGCCAGCAGCTTGGAGTTGGCATCCGGTGTCTCTGGGGCCAACGTCCTGACTTTC.

This CDR3 reads CASSLTTNSYNEQFF. Here the CDR3 DNA reads TGTGCCAGCAGCTTAACGACGAACTCCTACAATGAGCAGTTCTTC. This sequence joins TRBV5-4 and TRBJ2-1, with D hard to call. This CDR3 spans 15 amino acids. Germline CDR1 SGHNT, CDR2 YYREEE (reference sequence). The germline V and J ends were trimmed by 2 bases and 0 bases, with 9 bases remaining between them.

The rearrangement links TRBV6-5 to TRBJ2-1, with 12 bases aligning to TRBD2. V lost 5 bases to trimming and J lost 8 bases; unmatched junction nucleotides: 4. The CDR3 covers 14 residues. Germline CDR1 and CDR2: MNHEY and SVGAGI. The CDR3 sequence: CASSPASGRDEQFF. The CDR3 region has the DNA TGTGCCAGCAGTCCAGCTAGCGGGAGGGATGAGCAGTTCTTC.

The chain recombines TRBV6-1 with TRBJ1-2; the match to TRBD1 covers 7 bases. Germline lookup yields CDR1 MNHNS and CDR2 SASEGT. There are 13 residues in the CDR3. With V trimmed by 3 bases and J by 8 bases, 6 bases remained unmatched. The CDR3 DNA follows: TGTGCCAGCAGTGAGACGACAGGGTCCGGCTACACCTTC. Its protein product is CASSETTGSGYTF.

The chain carries TRBV19 and TRBJ2-1; D may be TRBD1 (5 bases). Germline assignment: CDR1 LNHDA and CDR2 SQIVND (reference sequence). V gave up 6 bases and J gave up 6 bases, with 18 bases separating them. The CDR3 is 15 residues long. The DNA for the CDR3 is TGTGCCAGTAGCGCATCGACAGCCCAGGGCAATGAGCAGTTCTTC. Amino acids: CASSASTAQGNEQFF.

This clone was found many times. The chain combines TRBV2 with TRBJ2-6, with D uncertain. CDR1 is SNHLY and CDR2 is FYNNEI in the germline V gene. The CDR3 covers 15 residues. Trimming removed 7 bases at V and 0 bases at J, with 10 bases between. The CDR3 nucleotides read TGTGCCAGCACGTGGGGAAGCTCTGGGGCCAACGTCCTGACTTTC. It specifies CASTWGSSGANVLTF.

The gene calls are TRBV7-8 and TRBJ1-5; 9 nucleotides align to TRBD1. The CDR3 has 15 residues. The V gene's germline CDR1 is SGHVS and CDR2 FQNEAQ. J gave up 6 bases and V 2 bases, and 5 bases lay outside the gene matches. For the CDR3, the DNA is TGTGCCAGCAGCTTACCCGGGACAGGGCGTCAGCCCCAGCATTTT. It encodes CASSLPGTGRQPQHF.

This clone was picked up a small number of times. The V and J genes are TRBV9 and TRBJ2-1, with 7 positions matching TRBD2. With 0 bases clipped from V and 5 bases from J, the junction kept 8 bases outside the gene matches. Germline CDR1 and CDR2: SGDLS and YYNGEE. This CDR3 is 16 amino acids long. The CDR3 loop is CASSVVPSGYHNEQFF. The CDR3 DNA sequence: TGTGCCAGCAGCGTAGTCCCTAGCGGATACCACAATGAGCAGTTCTTC.

V is TRBV2 and J is TRBJ2-5; 11 bases fit TRBD1. V lost 6 bases, J lost 5 bases, and 8 bases stayed unmatched. CDR1 is SNHLY and CDR2 is FYNNEI in the germline V gene. The CDR3 is 15 residues long. CDR3 DNA: TGTGCCAGCAGAGCCCCGGGACAGGGGGACGAGACCCAGTACTTC. Its protein is CASRAPGQGDETQYF. Based on the CDR3 plus reference TRBV2 and TRBJ2-5, the full variable domain is EPEVTQTPSHQVTQMGQEVILRCVPISNHLYFYWYRQILGQKVEFLVSFYNNEISEKSEIFDDQFSVERPDGSNFTLKIRSTKLEDSAMYFCASRAPGQGDETQYFGPGTRLLVL.

This clone has only a few counts. The V gene is TRBV18, the J gene TRBJ1-2; maybe TRBD1 (5 bases). From germline, CDR1 is KGHSH and CDR2 LQKENI. The CDR3 has 15 amino acids. Trimming pared 4 bases from V and 6 bases from J, leaving 18 bases between. CDR3 coding DNA: TGTGCCAGCTCACTATATTCCAGGGTATTGGATGGCTACACCTTC. Amino acids: CASSLYSRVLDGYTF.

This chain links TRBV25-1 with TRBJ2-4, with a tentative D call TRBD2 (5 bases). Trimming took off 5 bases at V and 0 bases at J, with 11 bases between the two ends. This CDR3 is 15 amino acids long. Germline V gene data show CDR1 as MGHDK and CDR2 as SYGVNS. CDR3 bases: TGTGCCAGCAGTCCCGACGGACTAGCCAAAAACATTCAGTACTTC. This sequence encodes CASSPDGLAKNIQYF. Full variable domain (remainder filled in from reference TRBV25-1 and TRBJ2-4): EADIYQTPRYLVIGTGKKITLECSQTMGHDKMYWYQQDPGMELHLIHYSYGVNSTEKGDLSSESTVSRIRTEHFPLTLESARPSHTSQYLCASSPDGLAKNIQYFGAGTRLSVL.

The rearrangement joins TRBV4-1 to TRBJ2-3, with TRBD2 identical over 8 bases. The J segment lost 4 bases and the V segment lost 1 base, leaving 7 bases of the junction unmatched. Germline CDR1 MGHRA, CDR2 YSYEKL. The CDR3 spans 16 residues. The CDR3 DNA reads TGCGCCAGCAGCCAAGTCTCGAGCGGGAGTCCAGATACGCAGTATTTT. This codes for CASSQVSSGSPDTQYF.

This chain uses TRBV27 with TRBJ1-2; D may be TRBD1 (6 bases). There are 15 residues in the CDR3. Germline CDR1 reads MNHEY; CDR2 reads SMNVEV (reference sequence). Trimming took off 8 bases at V and 4 bases at J, with 20 bases between the two ends. In nucleotides, the CDR3 is TGTGCCAGCGGATCGCCAGGGGCCGGAAGCTATGGCTACACCTTC. Encoded protein: CASGSPGAGSYGYTF.

J is TRBJ2-7 and V is TRBV28; 7 bases are shared with TRBD1. V lost 4 bases to trimming and J lost 2 bases; unmatched junction nucleotides: 11. This CDR3 has 16 amino acids. Germline CDR1 reads MDHEN; CDR2 reads SYDVKM. CDR3 DNA sequence: TGTGCCAGCAGTTCCCCAAACTGGGACAGCACCTACGAGCAGTACTTC. This translates into CASSSPNWDSTYEQYF.